This T cell receptor beta chain originates from a study of T cell changes during pregnancy in multiple sclerosis. The CDR3 is made up of 17 amino acids. Germline-derived CDR1 and CDR2 are SGHVS and FNYEAQ. The trim removed 5 bases at V and 1 base at J, leaving 11 bases unmatched. The table came from immunoSEQ multiplex PCR; TCRdb's copy has only in-frame clones and leaves some out. The sample includes 39,000 or so clones, about 90% of them seen just once. The genes are TRBV7-6 and TRBJ2-7; 10 nucleotides align to TRBD2. This specimen consisted of CD8+ T cells from peripheral blood mononuclear cells, obtained in the first trimester of pregnancy. The source is a female donor with multiple sclerosis, enrolled in a pregnancy study. CDR3 sequence: CASSPFLAGEWSYEQYF. DNA of the CDR3: TGTGCCAGCAGCCCCTTTCTAGCGGGGGAATGGTCCTACGAGCAGTACTTC. The full variable domain, completed using reference TRBV7-6 and TRBJ2-7, is GAGVSQSPRYKVTKRGQDVALRCDPISGHVSLYWYRQALGQGPEFLTYFNYEAQQDKSGLPNDRFSAERPEGSISTLTIQRTEQRDSAMYRCASSPFLAGEWSYEQYFGPGTRLTVT.